This TCR beta chain was sequenced in a study of T cell responses to AZD1222 COVID-19 vaccine. Study observations and caveats: There were repertoire samples only from the period after the peak T cell response. The donors showed a predominance of white British ancestry and of females, with possible underestimation of clonal diversity.

Pooled samples include second doses given at about 4 or 12 weeks. A note on this clone: Its antigen remains unidentified.

Clones were read by immunoSEQ multiplex PCR, and TCRdb kept only the in-frame ones, dropping some. Seen here are 150,000 or so clones, over 80% observed once, and the top ten hold about 9%. This CDR3 contains 13 residues. J gave up 1 base and V 7 bases, and 2 bases lay outside the gene matches. In germline, CDR1 is MGHDK, CDR2 SYGVNS. Source: peripheral blood, taken 28 days after the second AZD1222 dose. This receptor was identified in an adult who received the AZD1222 COVID-19 vaccine. J is TRBJ1-2 and V is TRBV25-1, with TRBD1 identical over 8 bases. CDR3 region: CASKTGDNYGYTF. The CDR3 coding sequence is TGTGCCAGCAAGACAGGGGATAACTATGGCTACACCTTC.